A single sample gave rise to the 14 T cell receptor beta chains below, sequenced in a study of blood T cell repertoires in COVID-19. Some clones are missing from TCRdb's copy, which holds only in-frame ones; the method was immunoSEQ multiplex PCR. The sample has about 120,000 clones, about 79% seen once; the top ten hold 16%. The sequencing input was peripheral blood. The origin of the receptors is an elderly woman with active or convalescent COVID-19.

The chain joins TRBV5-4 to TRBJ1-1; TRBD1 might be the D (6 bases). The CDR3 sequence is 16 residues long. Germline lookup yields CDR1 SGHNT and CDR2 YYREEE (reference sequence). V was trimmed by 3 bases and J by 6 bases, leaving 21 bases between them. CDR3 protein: CASSSSRLAGEPEAFF. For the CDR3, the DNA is TGTGCCAGCAGCTCTTCCAGACTAGCAGGGGAGCCTGAAGCTTTCTTT.

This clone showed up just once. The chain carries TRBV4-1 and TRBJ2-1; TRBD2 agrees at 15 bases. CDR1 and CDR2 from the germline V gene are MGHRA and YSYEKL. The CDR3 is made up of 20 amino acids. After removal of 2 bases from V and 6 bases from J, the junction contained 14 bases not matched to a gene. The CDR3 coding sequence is TGCGCCAGCAGCCAACGACTATACGGGACTAGCGGGAGGATCCTCAATGAGCAGTTCTTC. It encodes CASSQRLYGTSGRILNEQFF.

Here the CDR3 reads CASSLLGGGYEQYF. The CDR3, as DNA: TGTGCCAGCAGTTTGTTAGGGGGCGGGTACGAGCAGTACTTC. The chain couples TRBV27 to TRBJ2-7; 7 positions match TRBD1. The length of the CDR3 is 14 residues. V shed 3 bases, J shed 4 bases, and the junction held 6 bases outside the gene matches. Germline V CDR1 and CDR2: MNHEY, SMNVEV (reference sequence).

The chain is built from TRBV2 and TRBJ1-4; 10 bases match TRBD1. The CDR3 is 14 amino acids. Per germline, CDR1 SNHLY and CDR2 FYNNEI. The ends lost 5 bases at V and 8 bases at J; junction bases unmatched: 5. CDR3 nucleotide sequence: TGTGCCAGCAGTCCTGACAGGGGGCGAGAAAAACTGTTTTTT. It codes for CASSPDRGREKLFF.

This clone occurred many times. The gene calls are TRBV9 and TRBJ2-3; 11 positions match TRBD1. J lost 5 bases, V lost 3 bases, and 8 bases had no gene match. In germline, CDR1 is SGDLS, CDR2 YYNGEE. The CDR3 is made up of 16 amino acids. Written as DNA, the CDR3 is TGTGCCAGCAGCGCAGAGTGGACAGGGGGCTTAGATACGCAGTATTTT. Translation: CASSAEWTGGLDTQYF.

The CDR3 is CASSPGGSVDEQFF. The CDR3 nucleotides read TGTGCCAGCAGCCCCGGTGGTAGTGTGGATGAGCAGTTCTTC. This chain uses TRBV7-9 with TRBJ2-1; D is unclear. The CDR3 sequence is 14 residues long. Looked up from germline, CDR1 is SEHNR and CDR2 is FQNEAQ (reference sequence). The ends were cut back, 5 bases at V and 8 bases at J, with 16 bases in the middle.

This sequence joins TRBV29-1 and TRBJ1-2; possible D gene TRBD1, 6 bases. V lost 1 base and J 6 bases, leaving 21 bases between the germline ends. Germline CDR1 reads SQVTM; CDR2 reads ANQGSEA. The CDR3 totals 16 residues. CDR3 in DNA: TGCAGCGTTGAAGCAGGGGCAGGCGCAGTCTCGAATGGCTACACCTTC. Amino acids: CSVEAGAGAVSNGYTF.

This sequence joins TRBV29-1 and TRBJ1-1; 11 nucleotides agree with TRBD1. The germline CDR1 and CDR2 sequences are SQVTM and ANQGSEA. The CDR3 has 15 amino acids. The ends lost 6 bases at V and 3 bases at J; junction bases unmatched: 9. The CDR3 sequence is CSVPGTGGIYTEAFF. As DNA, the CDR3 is TGCAGCGTACCCGGGACAGGGGGTATTTACACTGAAGCTTTCTTT.

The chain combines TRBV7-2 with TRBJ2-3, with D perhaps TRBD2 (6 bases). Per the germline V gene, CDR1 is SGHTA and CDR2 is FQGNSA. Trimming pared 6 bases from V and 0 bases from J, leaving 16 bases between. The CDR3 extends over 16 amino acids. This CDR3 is CASRRRAAKSTDTQYF. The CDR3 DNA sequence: TGTGCCAGCAGACGGAGGGCAGCAAAGAGCACAGATACGCAGTATTTT.

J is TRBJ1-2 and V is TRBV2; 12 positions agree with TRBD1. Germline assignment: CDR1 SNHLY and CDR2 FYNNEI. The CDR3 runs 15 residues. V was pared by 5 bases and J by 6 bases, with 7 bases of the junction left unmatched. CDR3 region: CASSRSGTGGHGYTF. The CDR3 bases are TGTGCCAGCAGTCGTTCCGGGACAGGGGGCCATGGCTACACCTTC.

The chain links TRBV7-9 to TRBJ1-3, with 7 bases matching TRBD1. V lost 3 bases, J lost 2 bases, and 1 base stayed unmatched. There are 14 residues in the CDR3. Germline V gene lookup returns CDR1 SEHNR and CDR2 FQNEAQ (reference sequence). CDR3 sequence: CASSLTGTGNTIYF. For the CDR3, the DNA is TGTGCCAGCAGCTTGACAGGGACTGGAAACACCATATATTTT.

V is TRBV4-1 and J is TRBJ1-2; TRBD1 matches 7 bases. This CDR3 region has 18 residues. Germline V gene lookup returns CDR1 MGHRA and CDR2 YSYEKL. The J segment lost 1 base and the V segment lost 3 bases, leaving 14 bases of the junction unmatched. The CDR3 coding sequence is TGCGCCAGCAGCCAGGCTACAGGGGTAAAAGACAGTAACTATGGCTACACCTTC. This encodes CASSQATGVKDSNYGYTF.

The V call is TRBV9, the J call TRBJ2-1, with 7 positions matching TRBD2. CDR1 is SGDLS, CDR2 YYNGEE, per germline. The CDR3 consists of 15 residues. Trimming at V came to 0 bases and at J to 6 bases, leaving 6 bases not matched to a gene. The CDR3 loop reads CASSVGGRTSNEQFF. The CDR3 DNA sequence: TGTGCCAGCAGCGTAGGCGGGAGAACCAGCAATGAGCAGTTCTTC.

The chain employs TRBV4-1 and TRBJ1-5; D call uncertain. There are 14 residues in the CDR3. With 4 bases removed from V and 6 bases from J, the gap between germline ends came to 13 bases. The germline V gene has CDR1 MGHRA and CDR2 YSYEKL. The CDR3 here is CASSPTREVQPQHF. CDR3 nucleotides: TGCGCCAGCAGCCCTACACGGGAGGTTCAGCCCCAGCATTTT.